This passage covers 14 T cell receptor beta chains from one sample sequenced in a study of blood T cell repertoires in COVID-19. The method was immunoSEQ multiplex PCR; TCRdb's version includes in-frame clones alone and lacks a portion of them. The profile shows about 88,000 clones, approximately 87% of them singletons. The sequencing input was peripheral blood. Every receptor here comes from a woman aged 70 to 79 with acute or convalescent COVID-19.

The V and J genes are TRBV2 and TRBJ2-5, with D maybe TRBD2 (6 bases). The V gene's germline CDR1 is SNHLY and CDR2 FYNNEI. V lost 6 bases to trimming and J lost 0 bases, with 26 bases between them. This CDR3 is 19 amino acids long. The CDR3 DNA follows: TGTGCCAGCAGACTTTTAACTACTGGGACTCTCCGCTACCAAGAGACCCAGTACTTC. Translated, it gives CASRLLTTGTLRYQETQYF.

The V call is TRBV5-1, the J call TRBJ1-1; TRBD1 matches 7 bases. Germline CDR1 SGHRS, CDR2 YFSETQ. The ends lost 4 bases at V and 1 base at J; junction bases unmatched: 4. The CDR3 consists of 14 residues. The CDR3 here is CASSPRTGNTEAFF. Written as DNA, the CDR3 is TGCGCCAGCAGCCCAAGGACAGGGAACACTGAAGCTTTCTTT.

A single count supports this clone. The chain couples TRBV4-1 to TRBJ2-3; D is unresolved. The germline gives CDR1 MGHRA, CDR2 YSYEKL. This CDR3 is 13 amino acids long. V shed 4 bases and J shed 2 bases, with 7 bases lying between them. The CDR3 DNA sequence: TGCGCCAGCAGCCCTTCTAACACAGATACGCAGTATTTT. Its protein product is CASSPSNTDTQYF.

The DNA for the CDR3 is TGTGCCAGCAACCCAAACGAGGACAGGGGTCCGAGCACTGAAGCTTTCTTT. This codes for CASNPNEDRGPSTEAFF. The genes are TRBV27 and TRBJ1-1, with 9 bases lining up with TRBD1. Germline assignment: CDR1 MNHEY and CDR2 SMNVEV (reference sequence). The V and J ends lost 7 bases and 4 bases, in that order; junction bases with no gene match: 16. The CDR3 length is 17 residues.

This chain links TRBV28 with TRBJ2-2, with a tentative D call TRBD1 (6 bases). The germline V gene encodes CDR1 MDHEN and CDR2 SYDVKM. Trimming shortened V by 5 bases and J by 7 bases, and 11 bases separated the two germline ends. The CDR3 has 13 residues. The CDR3 region is CASSAGDFGELFF. The CDR3 region has the DNA TGTGCCAGCAGTGCAGGGGATTTCGGGGAGCTGTTTTTT. Full variable domain (outside the CDR3, taken from reference TRBV28 and TRBJ2-2): DVKVTQSSRYLVKRTGEKVFLECVQDMDHENMFWYRQDPGLGLRLIYFSYDVKMKEKGDIPEGYSVSREKKERFSLILESASTNQTSMYLCASSAGDFGELFFGEGSRLTVL.

This clone was picked up one time. The rearrangement uses TRBV11-3 and TRBJ2-3, with 8 bases matching TRBD2. V trimming: 4 bases; J trimming: 1 base; junction bases outside the gene matches: 7. The CDR3 is 16 amino acids. The germline CDR1 and CDR2 sequences are SGHNT and YENEEA. Written as DNA, the CDR3 is TGTGCCAGCAGCTCCGCCGGGACTAGAGGCACAGATACGCAGTATTTT. Amino acid sequence: CASSSAGTRGTDTQYF.

The V call is TRBV6-1, the J call TRBJ2-1, with 7 bases identical to TRBD1. The CDR3 contains 14 residues. CDR1 is MNHNS and CDR2 is SASEGT in the germline V gene. With V trimmed by 3 bases and J by 9 bases, 8 bases remained unmatched. The CDR3 region is CASSETRDRVEQFF. The CDR3 DNA sequence: TGTGCCAGCAGTGAGACCCGGGACAGAGTTGAGCAGTTCTTC.

The rearrangement links TRBV7-2 to TRBJ2-3, with 8 bases aligning to TRBD2. V trimming: 5 bases; J trimming: 5 bases; junction bases outside the gene matches: 9. This CDR3 spans 15 amino acids. Germline CDR1 is SGHTA and CDR2 is FQGNSA. CDR3 residues: CASSQFGRAEDTQYF. CDR3 bases: TGTGCCAGCAGCCAATTCGGGAGGGCTGAAGATACGCAGTATTTT.

The rearrangement links TRBV6-6 to TRBJ1-5; the match to TRBD1 covers 11 bases. This CDR3 comprises 16 residues. The germline V gene has CDR1 MNHNY and CDR2 SVGAGI (reference sequence). V shed 4 bases and J 6 bases; nucleotides not matched to a gene: 8. The CDR3 nucleotides read TGTGCCAGCAGTTCCCGGACAGGGGGCTATGGTCAGCCCCAGCATTTT. Its translation: CASSSRTGGYGQPQHF.

The chain recombines TRBV28 with TRBJ1-2; 9 positions match TRBD1. The CDR3 runs 15 residues. V trimming: 3 bases; J trimming: 4 bases; junction bases outside the gene matches: 6. CDR1 is MDHEN and CDR2 is SYDVKM in the germline V gene. In DNA form, the CDR3 reads TGTGCCAGCAGTTTTGGGACAGGGTCCATCTATGGCTACACCTTC. Amino acids: CASSFGTGSIYGYTF.

This clone was picked up a small number of times. V is TRBV2 and J is TRBJ2-2; TRBD2 matches at 9 bases. The ends lost 10 bases at V and 5 bases at J; junction bases unmatched: 17. CDR3 size: 17 residues. Germline lookup yields CDR1 SNHLY and CDR2 FYNNEI. CDR3 amino acids: CATPKSGGGARTGELFF. CDR3 bases: TGTGCCACCCCAAAAAGTGGCGGGGGGGCTCGTACCGGGGAGCTGTTTTTT.

The J gene is TRBJ2-5, the V gene TRBV19; TRBD2 agrees at 10 bases. The CDR3 totals 14 residues. V gave up 6 bases and J gave up 5 bases; unmatched junction bases: 6. Germline-derived CDR1 and CDR2 are LNHDA and SQIVND (reference sequence). CDR3 sequence reads: CASRKRGGGETQYF. Written as DNA, the CDR3 is TGTGCCAGTAGGAAGCGGGGGGGCGGGGAGACCCAGTACTTC.

This chain links TRBV7-9 with TRBJ2-5; a possible D gene is TRBD1 (6 bases). Trimming pared 3 bases from V and 2 bases from J, leaving 10 bases between. This CDR3 has 14 residues. Germline CDR1 and CDR2: SEHNR and FQNEAQ (reference sequence). The CDR3 spells CASSFITGQETQYF. CDR3 nucleotides: TGTGCCAGCAGCTTCATAACAGGGCAAGAGACCCAGTACTTC.

The chain is built from TRBV7-2 and TRBJ2-1; 12 positions agree with TRBD2. The CDR3 loop spans 14 amino acids. V lost 6 bases and J lost 8; bases outside the gene matches: 5. Per the germline V gene, CDR1 is SGHTA and CDR2 is FQGNSA. This chain's CDR3 is CASSGLAGIYEQFF. The CDR3 DNA is TGTGCCAGCAGTGGACTAGCGGGAATCTATGAGCAGTTCTTC.